A selection of T cell receptor beta chains follows, all from one sample in a study of human T cells and chemical hapten exposure. TCRdb recomputed calls from the RACE reads with MiXCR, one row per CDR3 protein. The sample records roughly 200,000 distinct CDR3 sequences, 20% to 25% being singletons. The sample here was whole blood, taken in connection with sensitization to the hapten diphenylcyclopropenone (DPC). The origin of the receptors is a woman aged 45-59 years with alopecia areata. Some clones in this sample may be carry-over from other donors' samples. CDR3s leave out the opening cysteine and the closing phenylalanine or tryptophan.

V gene | CDR3 length | CDR3 protein
TRBV7-8 | 10 | ASSLATAEAF
TRBV5-1 | 14 | ASSLVSQMLRGELF
TRBV20-1 | 12 | SATTSGRAETQY
TRBV20-1 | 17 | SARAWTGGYTGVQTTQY
TRBV7-2 | 14 | ASSLAASGRSDTQY
TRBV5-1 | 11 | ASRGGRGETQY
TRBV29-1 | 12 | SILRTGSSYEQY
TRBV7-9 | 13 | ASSLAGEPLDTQY
TRBV7-2 | 12 | ASSRTSGDYEQY
TRBV25-1 | 13 | ASSRAGMKQETQY
TRBV29-1 | 12 | SVIGEAGVTEAF
TRBV5-5 | 13 | ASSWETSERIIQY
TRBV11-2 | 12 | ASSLDLVTGELF
TRBV5-1 | 15 | ASSLDVASLMNTEAF
TRBV4-2 | 14 | ASSQAPGGSNQPQH
TRBV10-3 | 10 | AISEATDTQY
TRBV15 | 13 | ATSQRGRNTDTQY
TRBV7-9 | 12 | ASSLADWGYEQY
TRBV10-3 | 15 | AISPPGEERPWETQY
TRBV29-1 | 10 | SVNRDGRGYT
TRBV20-1 | 12 | RAATAVPLGEQF
TRBV12-3/TRBV12-4 | 13 | ASSSLQGVGTEAF
TRBV7-3 | 13 | ASSFGGRAMNEQF
TRBV29-1 | 9 | SVEFRNEQY
TRBV19 | 14 | ASSQWTSGNQETQY
TRBV11-2 | 10 | ASSLQGTEAF
TRBV20-1 | 12 | SARDQGGRTEAF
TRBV5-1 | 18 | ASSSNPRSNPGTSDLEQY
TRBV7-8 | 12 | ASSFRQGLTEAF
TRBV21-1 | 16 | ASSKEGQVRNLTDTQY
TRBV20-1 | 14 | SARDPARQGGNEQF
TRBV12-3/TRBV12-4 | 15 | ASRPGTSEGSYNEQF
TRBV18 | 15 | ASSPGSGTGVLYGYT
TRBV21-1 | 12 | ASPRTGWDTEAF
TRBV7-2 | 13 | ASSRQGFFTDTQY
TRBV7-2 | 13 | ASSSRTGGDTEAF
TRBV14 | 15 | ASSQGIPLRKGYGYT
TRBV2 | 12 | ASSVPTGIYGYT
TRBV6-1 | 15 | ASSTAIGQGGLQPQH